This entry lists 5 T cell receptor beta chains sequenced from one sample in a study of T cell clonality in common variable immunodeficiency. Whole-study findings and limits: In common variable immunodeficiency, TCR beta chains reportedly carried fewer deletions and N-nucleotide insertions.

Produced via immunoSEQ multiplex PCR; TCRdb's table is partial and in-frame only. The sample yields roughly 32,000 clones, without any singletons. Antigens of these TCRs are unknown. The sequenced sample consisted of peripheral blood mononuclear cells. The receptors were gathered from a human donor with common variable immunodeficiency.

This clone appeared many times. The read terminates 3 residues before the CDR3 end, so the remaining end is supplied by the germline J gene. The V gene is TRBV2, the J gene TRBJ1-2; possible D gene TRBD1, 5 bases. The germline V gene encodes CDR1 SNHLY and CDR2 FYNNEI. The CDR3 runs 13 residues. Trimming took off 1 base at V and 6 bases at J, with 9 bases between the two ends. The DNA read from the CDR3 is TGTGCCAGCAGTGAAGAAGGGGTCGATGGC. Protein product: CASSEEGVDG. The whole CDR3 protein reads CASSEEGVDGYTF.

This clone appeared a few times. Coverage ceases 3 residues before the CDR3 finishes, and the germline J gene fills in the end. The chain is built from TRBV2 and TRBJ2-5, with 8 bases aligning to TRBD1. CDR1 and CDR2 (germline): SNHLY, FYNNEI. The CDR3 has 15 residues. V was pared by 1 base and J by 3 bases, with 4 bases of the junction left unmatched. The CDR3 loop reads CASSEGDRTEETQYF. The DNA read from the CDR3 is TGTGCCAGCAGTGAAGGGGACAGGACAGAAGAGACC.

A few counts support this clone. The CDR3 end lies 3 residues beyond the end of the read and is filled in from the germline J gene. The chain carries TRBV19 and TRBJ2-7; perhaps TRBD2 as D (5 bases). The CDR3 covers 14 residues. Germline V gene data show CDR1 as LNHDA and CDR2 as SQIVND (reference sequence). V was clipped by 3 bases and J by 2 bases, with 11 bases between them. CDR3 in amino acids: CASSIQLGPYEQYF. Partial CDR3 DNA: TGTGCCAGTAGTATCCAACTAGGCCCCTACGAG. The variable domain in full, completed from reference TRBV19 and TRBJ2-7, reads DGGITQSPKYLFRKEGQNVTLSCEQNLNHDAMYWYRQDPGQGLRLIYYSQIVNDFQKGDIAEGYSVSREKKESFPLTVTSAQKNPTAFYLCASSIQLGPYEQYFGPGTRLTVT.

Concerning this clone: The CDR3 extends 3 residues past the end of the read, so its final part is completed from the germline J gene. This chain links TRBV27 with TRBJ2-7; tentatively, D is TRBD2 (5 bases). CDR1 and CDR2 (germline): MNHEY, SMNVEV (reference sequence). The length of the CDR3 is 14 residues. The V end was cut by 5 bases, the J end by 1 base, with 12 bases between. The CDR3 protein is CASSPRTASYEQYF. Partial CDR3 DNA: TGTGCCAGCAGTCCCAGGACTGCTTCCTACGAG.

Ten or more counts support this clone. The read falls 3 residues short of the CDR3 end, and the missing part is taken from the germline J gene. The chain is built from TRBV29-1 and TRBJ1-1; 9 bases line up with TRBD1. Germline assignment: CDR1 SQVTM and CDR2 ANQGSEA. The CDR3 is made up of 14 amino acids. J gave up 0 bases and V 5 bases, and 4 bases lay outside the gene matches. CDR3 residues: CSVWDRALNTEAFF. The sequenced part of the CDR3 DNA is TGCAGCGTTTGGGACAGGGCATTGAACACTGAA.